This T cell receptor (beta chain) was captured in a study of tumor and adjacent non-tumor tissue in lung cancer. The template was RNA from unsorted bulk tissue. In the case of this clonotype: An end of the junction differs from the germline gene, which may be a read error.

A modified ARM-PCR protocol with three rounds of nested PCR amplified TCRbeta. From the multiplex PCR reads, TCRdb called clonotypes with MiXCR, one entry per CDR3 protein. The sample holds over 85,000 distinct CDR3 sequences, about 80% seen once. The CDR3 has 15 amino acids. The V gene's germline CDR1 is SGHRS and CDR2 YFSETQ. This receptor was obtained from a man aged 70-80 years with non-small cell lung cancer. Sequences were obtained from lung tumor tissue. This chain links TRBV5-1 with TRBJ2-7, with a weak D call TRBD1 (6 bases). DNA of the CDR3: TGCGCCAGTAGCTTGGACTCCGGGACACTCTACGAGCAGTATTTC. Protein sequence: CASSLDSGTLYEQYF.